The table lists the clone carrying this T cell receptor beta chain with many counts. Antigen: not known. This entry comes from a study of metastatic and nonmetastatic thyroid tumors. In the study overall: Samples came from malignant and benign thyroid patients, and repertoires were compared across blood and tumor or nodule tissue.

The CDR3 spans 16 residues. V shed 5 bases and J 5 bases; nucleotides not matched to a gene: 10. Germline CDR1 and CDR2: KGHDR and SFDVKD. In the study's own analysis: Clinicopathological groups supplied CDR3 differences that were used to build a distant-metastasis classifier for papillary thyroid cancer. TCRdb recomputed clones from the PCR reads via MiXCR. These V and J calls derive from TCRdb rather than the authors' analysis. The profile covers approximately 65,000 clones, with just over 4% appearing a single time and approximately 20% taken by the ten largest. Patients had received no treatment of any kind before thyroid surgery. Study-wide results and limits: Across blood and tumor, TCR beta diversity in malignant thyroid tumors was reportedly significantly higher than in benign nodules.

Sequencing was performed on blood. This sequence was found in a female donor with papillary thyroid cancer or a benign thyroid nodule (not recorded which). Some clones in this sample may be carry-over from other donors' samples. The rearrangement uses TRBV24-1 and TRBJ2-3; 9 bases align to TRBD1. This CDR3 is CATSASDRGVGDTQYF. The DNA for the CDR3 is TGTGCCACCAGTGCCTCGGACAGGGGAGTAGGAGATACGCAGTATTTT.